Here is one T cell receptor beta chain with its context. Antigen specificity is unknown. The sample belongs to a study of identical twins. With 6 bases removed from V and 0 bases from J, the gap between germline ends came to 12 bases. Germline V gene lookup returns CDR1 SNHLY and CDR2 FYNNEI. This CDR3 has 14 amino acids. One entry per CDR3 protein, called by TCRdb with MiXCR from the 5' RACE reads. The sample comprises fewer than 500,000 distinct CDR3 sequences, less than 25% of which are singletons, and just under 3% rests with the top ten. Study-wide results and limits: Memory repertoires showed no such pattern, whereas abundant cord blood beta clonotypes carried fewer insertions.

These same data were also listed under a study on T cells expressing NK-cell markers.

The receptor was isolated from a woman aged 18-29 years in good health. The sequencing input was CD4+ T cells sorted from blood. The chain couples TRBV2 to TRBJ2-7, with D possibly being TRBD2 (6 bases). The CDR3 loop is CASREGTSSYEQYF. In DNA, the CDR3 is TGTGCCAGCAGGGAGGGCACGAGCTCCTACGAGCAGTACTTC.